These 5 T cell receptor beta chains were sequenced from one sample in a study of shared clonotypes between healthy human individuals. Assay used: immunoSEQ multiplex PCR; TCRdb lists only in-frame clones, some missing. The sample lists under 850,000 clones, about 92% seen once, with less than 25% in the top ten. CD8 cells regarded as naive lacked CD45RO, were positively chosen for CCR7, and omitted terminally differentiated effector memory CD45RA+ cells. The sample comprised naive CD8+ T cells sorted from blood. The source of these receptors is a man between 25 and 39 years old in good health.

In its sample, this clone was seen once. The J gene is TRBJ1-1, the V gene TRBV6-6, with TRBD1 as a possible D gene (5 bases). V was pared by 5 bases and J by 6 bases, with 7 bases between. There are 11 residues in the CDR3. From germline, CDR1 is MNHNY and CDR2 SVGAGI (reference sequence). The CDR3 nucleotides are TGTGCCAGCAGTACAGGTCCTGAAGCTTTCTTT. Translation gives CASSTGPEAFF.

This chain uses TRBV4-3 with TRBJ2-7; weak D call: TRBD2 (6 bases). Germline assignment: CDR1 LGHNA and CDR2 YSLEER. Trimming removed 2 bases from V and 2 bases from J, with 10 bases in between. This CDR3 comprises 14 residues. The CDR3 loop reads CASSQTLATYEQYF. The CDR3 DNA follows: TGCGCCAGCAGCCAAACACTAGCTACCTACGAGCAGTACTTC.

This rearrangement joins TRBV10-2 to TRBJ2-7; D is ambiguous. The CDR3 covers 13 residues. Germline CDR1 reads WSHSY; CDR2 reads SAAADI. Trimming shortened V by 10 bases and J by 4 bases, and 17 bases separated the two germline ends. The chain's CDR3 is CATKDRELYEQYF. The CDR3 DNA is TGCGCCACCAAGGACCGAGAACTTTACGAGCAGTACTTC.

This sequence joins TRBV7-9 and TRBJ2-7, with D possibly TRBD1 on 6 matching bases. The V and J ends lost 5 bases and 1 base respectively, with 9 bases between them. The CDR3 extends over 13 amino acids. Germline V gene lookup returns CDR1 SEHNR and CDR2 FQNEAQ (reference sequence). CDR3 bases: TGTGCCAGCAGCATGACAGGTTCCTACGAGCAGTACTTC. Residues: CASSMTGSYEQYF.

The chain employs TRBV7-9 and TRBJ2-1; 8 bases map to TRBD2. In germline, CDR1 is SEHNR, CDR2 FQNEAQ (reference sequence). With V trimmed by 6 bases and J by 5 bases, 9 bases remained unmatched. The CDR3 length is 15 residues. In DNA form, the CDR3 reads TGTGCCAGCAGTCCGGGACTAGGTACCAACAATGAGCAGTTCTTC. It codes for CASSPGLGTNNEQFF. The full variable domain, completed using reference TRBV7-9 and TRBJ2-1, is DTGVSQNPRHKITKRGQNVTFRCDPISEHNRLYWYRQTLGQGPEFLTYFQNEAQLEKSRLLSDRFSAERPKGSFSTLEIQRTEQGDSAMYLCASSPGLGTNNEQFFGPGTRLTVL.